This entry lists 25 T cell receptor beta chains sequenced from one sample in a study of T cell responses to AZD1222 COVID-19 vaccine. Only in-frame clones appear in the TCRdb table, and some are missing; sequencing was by immunoSEQ multiplex PCR. This table has 150,000 to 200,000 clones, just over 90% appearing once. The specimen comprised peripheral blood, sampled 28 days after the second AZD1222 dose. The receptor source for this set is an adult who received the AZD1222 COVID-19 vaccine.

This clone was seen once. The chain combines TRBV4-1 with TRBJ1-1; D unresolved. V was pared by 0 bases and J by 0 bases, with 8 bases between. The CDR3 is made up of 15 amino acids. Germline assignment: CDR1 MGHRA and CDR2 YSYEKL. The CDR3 bases are TGCGCCAGCAGCCAAGAGGGGAACATGAACACTGAAGCTTTCTTT. Translated, it gives CASSQEGNMNTEAFF.

The chain uses TRBV6-5 and TRBJ1-1; D is unclear. This CDR3 spans 15 amino acids. In germline, CDR1 is MNHEY, CDR2 SVGAGI. The V gene lost 0 bases and the J gene lost 0 bases, with 8 bases spanning the gap. The CDR3, as DNA: TGTGCCAGCAGTTACTCGAGAGAGGTGAACACTGAAGCTTTCTTT. Its protein is CASSYSREVNTEAFF.

This clone was seen more than once but under ten times. The gene calls are TRBV2 and TRBJ2-2; 8 positions match TRBD1. The germline CDR1 and CDR2 sequences are SNHLY and FYNNEI. Trimming removed 5 bases from V and 5 bases from J; junction bases left unmatched: 7. CDR3 size: 15 residues. CDR3 sequence (DNA): TGTGCCAGCAGTTCGACAGGGGCGCGAACCGGGGAGCTGTTTTTT. Amino acid sequence: CASSSTGARTGELFF.

The rearrangement links TRBV6-5 to TRBJ1-3; D gene unclear. Germline CDR1 and CDR2: MNHEY and SVGAGI. The CDR3 consists of 13 residues. Trimming pared 10 bases from V and 1 base from J, leaving 11 bases between. This CDR3 reads CATKHRSGNTIYF. As DNA, the CDR3 is TGTGCCACCAAACATCGGTCTGGAAACACCATATATTTT.

V and J are TRBV7-2 and TRBJ2-1, with D possibly matching TRBD2 (6 bases). This CDR3 spans 15 amino acids. Germline V CDR1 and CDR2: SGHTA, FQGNSA. V lost 1 base to trimming and J lost 9 bases, with 16 bases between them. CDR3 coding DNA: TGTGCCAGCAGCTTAGTATTTTGGGACTCGGGTGAGCAGTTCTTC. This translates into CASSLVFWDSGEQFF.

This clone was observed once. The J gene is TRBJ1-2, the V gene TRBV18; no clear D gene. CDR1 is KGHSH, CDR2 LQKENI, per germline. There are 13 residues in the CDR3. V lost 6 bases to trimming and J lost 8 bases, with 16 bases between them. The DNA for the CDR3 is TGTGCCAGCTCGCCCGACTTAAATCGGGGCTACACCTTC. Protein product: CASSPDLNRGYTF.

The V call is TRBV27, the J call TRBJ2-2; D remains ambiguous. Germline loops: CDR1 MNHEY, CDR2 SMNVEV (reference sequence). Deletions cut 5 bases from V and 4 bases from J, with 14 bases between. This CDR3 region has 15 residues. The CDR3 sequence: CASSPSGYLTGELFF. The DNA for the CDR3 is TGTGCCAGCAGTCCCTCGGGCTACCTCACCGGGGAGCTGTTTTTT.

CDR3 bases: TGTGCCAGCTCACAAACAAGCCGGGCCGACACCGGGGAGCTGTTTTTT. This encodes CASSQTSRADTGELFF. The gene calls are TRBV18 and TRBJ2-2; no clear D. Germline CDR1 and CDR2: KGHSH and LQKENI. V was pared by 4 bases and J by 3 bases, with 15 bases between. This CDR3 region has 16 residues.

The rearrangement uses TRBV4-1 and TRBJ2-7, with 9 nucleotides matching TRBD2. Germline V gene data show CDR1 as MGHRA and CDR2 as YSYEKL. V trimming: 3 bases; J trimming: 3 bases; junction bases outside the gene matches: 12. CDR3 length: 17 residues. The CDR3 bases are TGCGCCAGCAGCCAGCTAGCGGGGCTCCTGACTTTCTACGAGCAGTACTTC. Its translation is CASSQLAGLLTFYEQYF.

The chain is built from TRBV5-1 and TRBJ2-7, with D possibly TRBD2 on 5 matching bases. CDR1 and CDR2 from the germline V gene are SGHRS and YFSETQ. Trimming cost V 0 bases and J 6 bases, with 10 bases left between them. The CDR3 totals 13 residues. The CDR3 is CASSLAGISEQYF. CDR3 DNA: TGCGCCAGCAGCTTGGCGGGGATAAGCGAGCAGTACTTC.

The chain carries TRBV5-4 and TRBJ1-1; no definite D call. Germline V gene lookup returns CDR1 SGHNT and CDR2 YYREEE (reference sequence). V was pared by 0 bases and J by 3 bases, with 9 bases between. The CDR3 is 14 residues long. The CDR3 spells CASSLGLYDTEAFF. Here the CDR3 DNA reads TGTGCCAGCAGCTTGGGCTTGTATGACACTGAAGCTTTCTTT.

The V gene is TRBV6-5, the J gene TRBJ2-7; D unclear. Germline V gene data show CDR1 as MNHEY and CDR2 as SVGAGI. CDR3 length: 15 residues. V was shortened by 2 bases and J by 0 bases, with 11 bases between the two germline ends. CDR3 loop: CASSYSPGLSYEQYF. The CDR3, as DNA: TGTGCCAGCAGTTACAGCCCAGGTCTCTCCTACGAGCAGTACTTC.

This sequence joins TRBV19 and TRBJ1-1, with 7 bases lining up with TRBD1. V was pared by 2 bases and J by 0 bases, with 3 bases of the junction left unmatched. The CDR3 is made up of 15 amino acids. CDR1 and CDR2 from the germline V gene are LNHDA and SQIVND (reference sequence). CDR3 coding DNA: TGTGCCAGTAGTATAAAAGGGGGCATGAACACTGAAGCTTTCTTT. It is translated as CASSIKGGMNTEAFF.

The chain carries TRBV7-9 and TRBJ1-2, with TRBD1 matching over 7 bases. CDR1 is SEHNR, CDR2 FQNEAQ, per germline (reference sequence). This CDR3 region has 13 residues. V lost 5 bases to trimming and J lost 4 bases; unmatched junction nucleotides: 4. Here the CDR3 reads CASSLSGGYGYTF. The CDR3 coding sequence is TGTGCCAGCAGCCTGTCAGGGGGCTATGGCTACACCTTC.

The chain is built from TRBV4-2 and TRBJ1-2; D is undetermined. Germline assignment: CDR1 LGHNA and CDR2 YNFKEQ. V was shortened by 0 bases and J by 8 bases, with 10 bases between the two germline ends. The CDR3 is 13 amino acids. This CDR3 is CASSQDLARGYTF. The CDR3 DNA reads as TGTGCCAGCAGCCAAGATTTGGCGCGCGGCTACACCTTC.

The chain links TRBV7-9 to TRBJ1-2; no clear D. CDR1 is SEHNR and CDR2 is FQNEAQ in the germline V gene (reference sequence). The CDR3 consists of 10 residues. Trimming removed 3 bases at V and 14 bases at J, with 10 bases between. CDR3 sequence: CASSFEVRTF. In DNA form, the CDR3 reads TGTGCCAGCAGCTTCGAGGTACGGACCTTC. The full variable domain, rest sourced from reference TRBV7-9 and TRBJ1-2, is DTGVSQNPRHKITKRGQNVTFRCDPISEHNRLYWYRQTLGQGPEFLTYFQNEAQLEKSRLLSDRFSAERPKGSFSTLEIQRTEQGDSAMYLCASSFEVRTFGSGTRLTVV.

The rearrangement uses TRBV6-5 and TRBJ1-3; 10 positions match TRBD1. Per germline, CDR1 MNHEY and CDR2 SVGAGI. V gave up 7 bases and J gave up 7 bases; unmatched junction bases: 1. CDR3 length: 12 residues. The CDR3: CASMGQGNTIYF. CDR3 coding DNA: TGTGCCAGCATGGGACAGGGGAACACCATATATTTT.

The V gene is TRBV6-1, the J gene TRBJ2-1, with 9 nucleotides matching TRBD2. V lost 3 bases, J lost 3 bases, and 9 bases stayed unmatched. The CDR3 covers 17 residues. In germline, CDR1 is MNHNS, CDR2 SASEGT. As DNA, the CDR3 is TGTGCCAGCAGTGAGTTGGTAGCGGGGGTGAACTACAATGAGCAGTTCTTC. Translation gives CASSELVAGVNYNEQFF.

The J gene is TRBJ2-1, the V gene TRBV7-3, with 8 bases that match TRBD2. The CDR3 covers 14 residues. Germline CDR1 SGHTA, CDR2 FQGTGA. J was trimmed by 7 bases and V by 1 base; bases with no gene match: 3. The CDR3 reads CASSLNGGDNEQFF. DNA for the CDR3: TGTGCCAGCAGCTTAAACGGGGGGGATAATGAGCAGTTCTTC. The entire variable domain, with the rest obtained from reference TRBV7-3 and TRBJ2-1, is as follows: GAGVSQTPSNKVTEKGKYVELRCDPISGHTALYWYRQSLGQGPEFLIYFQGTGAADDSGLPNDRFFAVRPEGSVSTLKIQRTERGDSAVYLCASSLNGGDNEQFFGPGTRLTVL.

This sequence joins TRBV6-1 and TRBJ1-1; D is ambiguous. The germline V and J ends were trimmed by 2 bases and 1 base, with 11 bases remaining between them. CDR1 is MNHNS, CDR2 SASEGT, per germline. This CDR3 is 15 amino acids long. CDR3: CASSERSVGNTEAFF. The CDR3 DNA reads TGTGCCAGCAGTGAAAGATCCGTCGGGAACACTGAAGCTTTCTTT.

The J gene is TRBJ2-7, the V gene TRBV2; 7 bases map to TRBD2. Germline values: CDR1 SNHLY, CDR2 FYNNEI. Trimming removed 6 bases from V and 2 bases from J; junction bases left unmatched: 16. There are 17 residues in the CDR3. CDR3 coding DNA: TGTGCCAGCAGGGAAAGGGATCGTGCGGGGGTCCCCTACGAGCAGTACTTC. The encoded protein is CASRERDRAGVPYEQYF. Using reference TRBV2 and TRBJ2-7 for the parts outside the CDR3, the full variable domain is EPEVTQTPSHQVTQMGQEVILRCVPISNHLYFYWYRQILGQKVEFLVSFYNNEISEKSEIFDDQFSVERPDGSNFTLKIRSTKLEDSAMYFCASRERDRAGVPYEQYFGPGTRLTVT.

The V gene is TRBV10-3, the J gene TRBJ1-3; 7 nucleotides line up with TRBD1. Germline V gene sequence: CDR1 ENHRY, CDR2 SYGVKD. The CDR3 consists of 19 residues. After removal of 0 bases from V and 4 bases from J, the junction contained 15 bases not matched to a gene. The CDR3 nucleotides read TGTGCCATCAGTGAGTCTTTACAGGGGTCGGGGCTTTTCGGAAACACCATATATTTT. It is translated as CAISESLQGSGLFGNTIYF.

The chain couples TRBV6-5 to TRBJ1-6; 7 positions agree with TRBD1. The junction had 4 bases not matched to a gene; V was cut back by 6 bases and J by 2 bases. The CDR3 is made up of 15 amino acids. Germline V CDR1 and CDR2: MNHEY, SVGAGI. The DNA of the CDR3 is TGTGCCAGCAGGACAGGGAGGCCCTATAATTCACCCCTCCACTTT. It encodes CASRTGRPYNSPLHF.

This rearrangement joins TRBV3-1 (or the pseudogene TRBV3-2) to TRBJ1-3; D uncertain. The germline V and J ends were trimmed by 3 bases and 5 bases, with 11 bases remaining between them. The CDR3 covers 14 residues. Germline CDR1 LGHDT, CDR2 YNNKEL (reference sequence). The CDR3 sequence: CASSHRGPRNTIYF. For the CDR3, the DNA is TGTGCCAGCAGCCACAGAGGGCCGAGAAACACCATATATTTT.

The rearrangement joins TRBV6-6 to TRBJ1-5; TRBD1 might be the D (6 bases). Germline CDR1 and CDR2: MNHNY and SVGAGI (reference sequence). Trimming took off 3 bases at V and 4 bases at J, with 16 bases between the two ends. The CDR3 sequence is 16 residues long. CDR3 DNA: TGTGCCAGCAGTTATAATTCGGGGGCTAGTAATCAGCCCCAGCATTTT. Translating it yields CASSYNSGASNQPQHF.